Listed here are 8 T cell receptor beta chains from one sample, sequenced in a study of blood T cell repertoires in COVID-19. The data were produced by immunoSEQ multiplex PCR, yet TCRdb's version contains in-frame clones alone and is incomplete. There are 50,000 to 75,000 clones in the sample; about 94% occur only once, and approximately 2.9% lies in the top ten. The sample consisted of peripheral blood. The receptor set was obtained from a man between 65 and 79 years old with active COVID-19.

J is TRBJ2-3 and V is TRBV21-1; whether TRBD1, the table's D call, matches the DNA was not checked. TRBV21-1 is listed as a pseudogene. This CDR3 is 11 amino acids long. The CDR3 sequence: CASSNRDSSYF. The CDR3 nucleotides read TGTGCCAGCAGCAACCGGGACAGCTCTTATTTT.

The chain is built from TRBV6-6 and TRBJ1-5; 8 bases fit TRBD1. This CDR3 comprises 16 residues. CDR1 and CDR2 (germline): MNHNY, SVGAGI (reference sequence). V dropped 2 bases and J dropped 7; count of bases not matched to a gene: 10. CDR3 coding DNA: TGTGCCAGCAGTTACGTAGGACAGGGTTTTAAGCAGCCCCAGCATTTT. It is translated as CASSYVGQGFKQPQHF.

The V call is TRBV21-1, the J call TRBJ2-5; the DNA was not used to check the table's D call, TRBD1. TRBV21-1 is flagged as a pseudogene. This CDR3 is built from 16 residues. The CDR3 sequence is CASSKGKDTLFETQYF. CDR3 DNA: TGTGCCAGCAGCAAAGGGAAGGACACGTTATTCGAGACCCAGTACTTC.

This chain's CDR3 is CASSPLGSPYNEQFF. The CDR3 nucleotides read TGTGCCAGCTCACCGCTAGGTAGTCCCTACAATGAGCAGTTCTTC. The chain recombines TRBV18 with TRBJ2-1; unclear D gene. The V end lost 3 bases, the J end lost 2 bases, and 11 bases lay between the germline ends. The CDR3 runs to 15 residues. CDR1 is KGHSH and CDR2 is LQKENI in the germline V gene.

The rearrangement joins TRBV7-2 to TRBJ2-1; D may be TRBD2 (6 bases). The germline CDR1 and CDR2 sequences are SGHTA and FQGNSA. This CDR3 is 16 amino acids long. V lost 5 bases to trimming and J lost 4 bases, with 18 bases between them. CDR3 bases: TGTGCCAGCAGCCCTAATCACCAAGGAGGGTACAATGAGCAGTTCTTC. Protein sequence: CASSPNHQGGYNEQFF. Full variable domain (remainder filled in from reference TRBV7-2 and TRBJ2-1): GAGVSQSPSNKVTEKGKDVELRCDPISGHTALYWYRQSLGQGLEFLIYFQGNSAPDKSGLPSDRFSAERTGGSVSTLTIQRTQQEDSAVYLCASSPNHQGGYNEQFFGPGTRLTVL.

The chain combines TRBV7-2 with TRBJ2-2; 7 bases map to TRBD2. Trimming cost V 5 bases and J 5 bases; bases outside gene matches: 5. CDR3 length: 14 amino acids. Per germline, CDR1 SGHTA and CDR2 FQGNSA. CDR3 sequence (DNA): TGTGCCAGCAGCCCCCTCGGGGGGACCGGGGAGCTGTTTTTT. Translating gives CASSPLGGTGELFF.

This clone was observed a handful of times. The chain is built from TRBV5-1 and TRBJ2-1; TRBD2 might be the D (5 bases). V lost 1 base and J lost 0, with 11 bases in between. The length of the CDR3 is 16 residues. Per the germline V gene, CDR1 is SGHRS and CDR2 is YFSETQ. CDR3 DNA: TGCGCCAGCAGCTTGAGCGGATATAGCTCCTACAATGAGCAGTTCTTC. It specifies CASSLSGYSSYNEQFF.

Remarks on this clone: The limits of the CDR3 on the DNA are not certain, so only TCRdb's listed CDR3 is given. The chain joins TRBV12-2 to TRBJ1-2; TRBD1 was called by the table and not checked on the DNA. TRBV12-2 is a pseudogene locus. The CDR3 is made up of 15 amino acids, end residues included. The CDR3 reads CASRFGTGTNYGYTF.